This T cell receptor beta chain stems from a study of T cell responses to AZD1222 COVID-19 vaccine. Study-wide points: The CD4 TCRs associated with vaccination extended across spike and predominated at 160-218 and 743-854. Baseline seropositives among AZD1222 recipients totaled only five or six.

Germline CDR1 KGHSH, CDR2 LQKENI. V gave up 6 bases and J gave up 5 bases, with 5 bases separating them. This CDR3 contains 11 residues. Concerning this clone: Its antigen is unknown.

Clones were read by immunoSEQ multiplex PCR, and TCRdb kept only the in-frame ones, dropping some. This table holds 150,000 or so clones, around 90% found once. This specimen consisted of peripheral blood, obtained 28 days after the second AZD1222 dose. The V call is TRBV18, the J call TRBJ2-1, with no clear D. The source is an adult who received the AZD1222 COVID-19 vaccine. The CDR3 sequence: CASSLNNEQFF. CDR3 nucleotide sequence: TGTGCCAGCTCGCTAAACAATGAGCAGTTCTTC. Combining the CDR3 with reference TRBV18 and TRBJ2-1 gives the whole variable domain NAGVMQNPRHLVRRRGQEARLRCSPMKGHSHVYWYRQLPEEGLKFMVYLQKENIIDESGMPKERFSAEFPKEGPSILRIQQVVRGDSAAYFCASSLNNEQFFGPGTRLTVL.